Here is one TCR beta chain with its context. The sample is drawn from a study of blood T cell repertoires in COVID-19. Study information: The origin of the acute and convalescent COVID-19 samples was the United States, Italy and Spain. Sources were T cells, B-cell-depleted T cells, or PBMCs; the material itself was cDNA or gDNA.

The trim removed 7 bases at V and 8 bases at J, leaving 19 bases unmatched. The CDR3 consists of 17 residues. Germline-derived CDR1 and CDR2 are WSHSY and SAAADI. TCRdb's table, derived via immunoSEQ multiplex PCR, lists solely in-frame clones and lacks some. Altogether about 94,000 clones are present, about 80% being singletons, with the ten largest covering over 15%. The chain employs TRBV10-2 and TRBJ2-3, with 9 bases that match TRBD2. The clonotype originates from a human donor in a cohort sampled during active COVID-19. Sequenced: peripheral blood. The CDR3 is CASTVDSSGTVGVTQYF. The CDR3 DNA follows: TGCGCCAGCACTGTGGACTCTAGCGGGACGGTGGGAGTTACGCAGTATTTT.